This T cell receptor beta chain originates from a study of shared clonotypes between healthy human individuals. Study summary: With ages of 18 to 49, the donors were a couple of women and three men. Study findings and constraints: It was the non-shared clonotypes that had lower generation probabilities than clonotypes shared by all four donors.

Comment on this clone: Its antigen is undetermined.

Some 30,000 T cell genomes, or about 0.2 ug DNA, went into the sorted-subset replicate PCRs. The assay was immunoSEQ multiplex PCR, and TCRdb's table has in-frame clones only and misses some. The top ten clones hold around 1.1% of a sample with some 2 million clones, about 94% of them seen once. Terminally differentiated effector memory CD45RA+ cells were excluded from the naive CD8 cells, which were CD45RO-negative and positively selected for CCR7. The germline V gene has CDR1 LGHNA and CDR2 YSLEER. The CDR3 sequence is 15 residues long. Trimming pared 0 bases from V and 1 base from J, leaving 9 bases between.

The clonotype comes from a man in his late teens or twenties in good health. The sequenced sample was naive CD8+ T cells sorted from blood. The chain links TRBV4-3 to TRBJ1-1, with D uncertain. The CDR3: CASSQDPSGNTEAFF. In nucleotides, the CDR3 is TGCGCCAGCAGCCAAGATCCCTCAGGGAACACTGAAGCTTTCTTT.